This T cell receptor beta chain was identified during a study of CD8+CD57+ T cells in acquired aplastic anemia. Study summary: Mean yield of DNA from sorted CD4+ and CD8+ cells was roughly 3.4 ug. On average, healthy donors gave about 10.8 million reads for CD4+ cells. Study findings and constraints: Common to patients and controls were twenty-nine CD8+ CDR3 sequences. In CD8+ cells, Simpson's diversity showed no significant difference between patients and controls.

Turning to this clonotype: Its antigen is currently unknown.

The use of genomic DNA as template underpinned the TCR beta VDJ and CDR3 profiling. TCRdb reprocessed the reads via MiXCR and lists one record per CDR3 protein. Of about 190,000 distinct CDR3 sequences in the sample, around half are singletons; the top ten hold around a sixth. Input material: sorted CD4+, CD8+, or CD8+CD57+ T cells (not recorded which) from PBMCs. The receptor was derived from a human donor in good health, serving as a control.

The CDR3: CASSEHPEGGLANYGYTF. CDR3 bases: TGTGCCAGCAGCGAGCACCCAGAGGGAGGGCTGGCTAACTATGGCTACACCTTC. The chain is built from TRBV9 and TRBJ1-2; D gene ambiguous. This CDR3 is built from 18 residues. Deletions cut 3 bases from V and 0 bases from J, with 21 bases between. The germline gives CDR1 SGDLS, CDR2 YYNGEE.